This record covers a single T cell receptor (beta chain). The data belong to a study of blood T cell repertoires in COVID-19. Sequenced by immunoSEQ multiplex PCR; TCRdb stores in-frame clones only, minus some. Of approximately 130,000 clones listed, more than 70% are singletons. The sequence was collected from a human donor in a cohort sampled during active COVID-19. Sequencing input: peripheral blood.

The CDR3 protein is CASSRLAGGGYNEQFF. In DNA form, the CDR3 reads TGTGCCAGCAGTCGACTAGCGGGGGGGGGTTACAATGAGCAGTTCTTC. V usage is TRBV6-6 and J usage is TRBJ2-1; 14 bases agree with TRBD2. The CDR3 loop spans 16 amino acids. The germline V gene encodes CDR1 MNHNY and CDR2 SVGAGI (reference sequence). V shed 5 bases, J shed 4 bases, and the junction held 4 bases outside the gene matches.